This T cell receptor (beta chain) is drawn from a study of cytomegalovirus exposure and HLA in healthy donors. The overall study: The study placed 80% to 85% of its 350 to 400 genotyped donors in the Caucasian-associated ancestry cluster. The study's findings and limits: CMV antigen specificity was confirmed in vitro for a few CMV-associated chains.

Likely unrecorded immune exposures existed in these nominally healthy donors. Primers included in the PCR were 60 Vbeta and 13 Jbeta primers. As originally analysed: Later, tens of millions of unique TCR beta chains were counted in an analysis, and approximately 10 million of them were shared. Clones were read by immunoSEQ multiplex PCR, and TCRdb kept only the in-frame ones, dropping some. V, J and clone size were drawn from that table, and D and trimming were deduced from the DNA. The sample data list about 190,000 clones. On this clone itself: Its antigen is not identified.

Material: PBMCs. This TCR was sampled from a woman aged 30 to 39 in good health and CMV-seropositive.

In nucleotides, the CDR3 is TGTGCCAGCAGCTTCGAACGGGACAGGGCGCCCAGTGGCGAGCAGTACTTC. Translated, it gives CASSFERDRAPSGEQYF. The rearrangement joins TRBV5-8 to TRBJ2-5; 9 bases agree with TRBD1. The end of the DNA fits TRBJ2-7 better, so the J call may be wrong. The germline gives CDR1 SGHTS, CDR2 YDEGEE. This CDR3 has 17 residues.